This is a list of T cell receptor beta chains from one sample in a study of T cells in Graves' hyperthyroidism and ophthalmopathy. TCRdb processed the multiplex PCR reads anew with MiXCR; each CDR3 protein has one entry. The sample lists about 770,000 distinct CDR3 sequences, roughly 20% occurring once. Sample: blood. The source is a woman between 50 and 59 years old with Graves' hyperthyroidism that later progressed to Graves' ophthalmopathy. Both conserved end residues are part of each CDR3. D genes are given only for firm matches. Rows give clone size only sometimes, using once, few, many, or a class for an expanded clone.

abundance,j_gene,d_gene,v_gene,CDR3aa,CDR3nt
-,TRBJ2-3,-,TRBV29-1,CSVEEEADTQYF,TGCAGCGTTGAGGAGGAGGCGGATACGCAGTATTTT
-,TRBJ2-7,-,TRBV5-1,CASSYPHSSSYEQYF,TGCGCCAGCAGCTATCCCCATTCCAGCTCCTACGAGCAGTACTTC
-,TRBJ2-5,-,TRBV24-1,CATSGTKSETQYF,TGTGCCACCAGTGGAACTAAATCGGAGACCCAGTACTTC
-,TRBJ2-3,-,TRBV20-1,CSEGGGSTDTQYF,TGCAGTGAAGGGGGGGGGAGCACAGATACGCAGTATTTT
few,TRBJ2-4,-,TRBV7-2,CASSSYEGKNIQYF,TGTGCCAGCAGCTCCTATGAGGGGAAAAACATTCAGTACTTC
many,TRBJ2-2,-,TRBV2,CASSEGRANTGELFF,TGTGCCAGCAGTGAGGGCAGGGCCAACACCGGGGAGCTGTTTTTT
many,TRBJ2-3,TRBD2,TRBV7-9,CASSKTSGGTDTQYF,TGTGCCAGCAGCAAGACTAGCGGGGGGACCGATACGCAGTATTTT
-,TRBJ1-2,TRBD1,TRBV9,CASSPAGTVNYGYTF,TGTGCCAGCAGCCCCGCCGGGACAGTTAACTATGGCTACACCTTC
few,TRBJ1-3,-,TRBV6-5,CASSYSDSSSGNTIYF,TGTGCCAGCAGTTACTCGGACAGTAGCTCTGGAAACACCATATATTTT
many,TRBJ2-1,TRBD2,TRBV7-8,CASSRWERGNNEQFF,TGTGCCAGCAGCCGGTGGGAGCGGGGGAACAATGAGCAGTTCTTC
-,TRBJ2-1,-,TRBV19,CASSLRRIGEQFF,TGTGCCAGTAGCCTTCGACGCATCGGTGAGCAGTTCTTC
few,TRBJ1-1,TRBD1,TRBV27,CASSPRGITEAFF,TGTGCCAGCAGCCCCAGGGGGATCACTGAAGCTTTCTTT
-,TRBJ2-7,-,TRBV7-8,CASLRTAPYEQYF,TGTGCCAGCCTTAGGACAGCTCCCTACGAGCAGTACTTC
few,TRBJ2-3,-,TRBV30,CAWTPGSLPVGVDTQYF,TGTGCCTGGACCCCGGGATCCCTCCCGGTTGGAGTAGATACGCAGTATTTT
many,TRBJ1-4,TRBD1,TRBV30,CAWSVQGPEKLFF,TGTGCCTGGAGTGTACAGGGGCCGGAGAAACTGTTTTTT
many,TRBJ1-2,-,TRBV3-1,CASSHKAVNYGYTF,TGTGCCAGCAGCCATAAAGCAGTTAACTATGGCTACACCTTC
-,TRBJ2-5,TRBD2,TRBV2,CASSRDSGGLLTVTQYF,TGTGCCAGCAGTCGGGATAGCGGGGGGTTGCTTACAGTGACCCAGTACTTC
many,TRBJ1-5,TRBD1,TRBV2,CASSEGQGAGQPQHF,TGTGCCAGCAGTGAGGGACAGGGGGCCGGTCAGCCCCAGCATTTT
-,TRBJ2-3,-,TRBV7-9,CASSHGEGPDTQYF,TGTGCCAGCAGCCATGGAGAAGGTCCAGATACGCAGTATTTT
-,TRBJ1-5,TRBD1,TRBV6-5,CASSTRTGDDQPQHF,TGTGCCAGCAGTACTCGGACAGGGGATGATCAGCCCCAGCATTTT
many,TRBJ2-5,-,TRBV6-5,CASSYLGGGQETQYF,TGTGCCAGCAGTTACCTGGGGGGTGGGCAAGAGACCCAGTACTTC
many,TRBJ2-7,TRBD2,TRBV5-1,CASSFGPSGGNYEQYF,TGCGCCAGCAGCTTCGGACCCTCGGGGGGAAATTACGAGCAGTACTTC
many,TRBJ1-2,-,TRBV11-2,CASSFGTNYGYTF,TGTGCCAGCAGCTTTGGCACCAACTATGGCTACACCTTC
many,TRBJ1-1,-,TRBV2,CASSVRGDTEAFF,TGTGCCAGCAGCGTTAGGGGGGACACTGAAGCTTTCTTT
-,TRBJ1-6,-,TRBV7-2,CASSLGDNLYNSPLHF,TGTGCCAGCAGCTTAGGTGACAACCTTTATAATTCACCCCTCCACTTT
-,TRBJ1-5,-,TRBV19,CASSPIGNQPQHF,TGTGCCAGTAGTCCTATAGGCAATCAGCCCCAGCATTTT
-,TRBJ2-6,-,TRBV14,CASSQQPTAGANVLTF,TGTGCCAGCAGCCAACAACCCACAGCTGGGGCCAACGTCCTGACTTTC
many,TRBJ1-6,-,TRBV3-1,CASSQRPQASSSPLHF,TGTGCCAGCAGCCAACGGCCACAGGCCTCTAGTTCACCCCTCCACTTT
-,TRBJ1-5,-,TRBV20-1,CSARDSGLDSNQPQHF,TGCAGTGCTAGAGATAGCGGACTGGATAGCAATCAGCCCCAGCATTTT
-,TRBJ2-1,TRBD2,TRBV7-6,CASSRGPLHGGANEQFF,TGTGCCAGCAGCCGAGGCCCCTTACACGGGGGGGCTAATGAGCAGTTCTTC
-,TRBJ2-3,-,TRBV6-1,CASSPGELGGTQYF,TGTGCCAGCAGTCCAGGGGAATTGGGTGGTACGCAGTATTTT
-,TRBJ1-5,-,TRBV2,CASNPTERTAQPQHF,TGTGCCAGCAACCCGACCGAGAGGACCGCTCAGCCCCAGCATTTT
many,TRBJ1-2,-,TRBV6-1,CASRTTVNYGYTF,TGTGCCAGCAGGACGACAGTGAACTATGGCTACACCTTC
few,TRBJ2-2,TRBD1,TRBV20-1,CSARPSTGAVTGELFF,TGCAGTGCTAGACCATCGACAGGGGCAGTAACCGGGGAGCTGTTTTTT
few,TRBJ2-1,TRBD2,TRBV15,CATQRGSLAEQFF,TGTGCCACTCAGCGGGGGTCCTTGGCTGAGCAGTTCTTC
many,TRBJ1-5,-,TRBV20-1,CSAIANQGGSNQPQHF,TGCAGTGCTATAGCCAATCAGGGAGGTAGCAATCAGCCCCAGCATTTT
many,TRBJ2-3,-,TRBV6-1,CASSEGGGALTDTQYF,TGTGCCAGCAGTGAAGGCGGAGGGGCTCTCACAGATACGCAGTATTTT
many,TRBJ1-5,TRBD1,TRBV7-8,CASSPNRGGRVSNQPQHF,TGTGCCAGCAGCCCCAATCGAGGGGGCAGGGTTAGCAATCAGCCCCAGCATTTT
-,TRBJ1-1,-,TRBV14,CASSQVGSVGPDTEAFF,TGTGCCAGCAGCCAAGTGGGCAGTGTGGGGCCGGACACTGAAGCTTTCTTT
few,TRBJ1-2,TRBD1,TRBV19,CASSTTHGQGSGYGYTF,TGCGCCAGTAGTACCACTCATGGACAGGGGTCGGGCTATGGCTACACCTTC
few,TRBJ1-5,TRBD1,TRBV7-2,CASSLVGTGNQPQHF,TGTGCCAGCAGCTTAGTAGGGACAGGTAATCAGCCCCAGCATTTT
-,TRBJ1-5,TRBD1,TRBV3-1,CASSQGQRNQPQHF,TGTGCCAGCAGCCAGGGACAGAGGAATCAGCCCCAGCATTTT
few,TRBJ2-5,-,TRBV9,CASSQWGGQQETQYF,TGTGCCAGCAGCCAATGGGGGGGGCAACAAGAGACCCAGTACTTC
many,TRBJ2-4,-,TRBV11-2,CASSPQHLAKNIQYF,TGTGCCAGCAGCCCCCAACACTTAGCCAAAAACATTCAGTACTTC
-,TRBJ2-2,TRBD1,TRBV19,CASSMGQGVIGTGELFF,TGTGCCAGTAGTATGGGACAGGGGGTTATTGGAACCGGGGAGCTGTTTTTT
few,TRBJ2-2,-,TRBV20-1,CSASRQVNTGELFF,TGCAGTGCTAGTCGGCAGGTGAACACCGGGGAGCTGTTTTTT
-,TRBJ2-6,TRBD1,TRBV6-1,CASRDRDSPSGANVLTF,TGTGCCAGCCGGGACAGGGATTCTCCTTCTGGGGCCAACGTCCTGACTTTC
few,TRBJ2-1,TRBD2,TRBV6-1,CASSERSGGWSGEQFF,TGTGCCAGCAGTGAGCGTAGCGGGGGATGGTCGGGTGAGCAGTTCTTC
-,TRBJ2-7,-,TRBV7-9,CASSSSAGPAYEQYF,TGTGCCAGCAGCTCCTCGGCAGGCCCGGCCTACGAGCAGTACTTC
-,TRBJ2-5,-,TRBV28,CASSPRRGGRTKTQYF,TGTGCCAGCAGTCCCCGTAGGGGGGGGCGCACGAAGACCCAGTACTTC
many,TRBJ1-1,-,TRBV12-3/TRBV12-4,CASSLKVTGAFF,TGTGCCAGCAGCCTGAAGGTAACTGGAGCTTTCTTT
many,TRBJ2-5,-,TRBV6-1,CASARRRVLETQYF,TGTGCCAGCGCCCGCCGCAGGGTTCTGGAGACCCAGTACTTC
many,TRBJ2-3,-,TRBV10-3,CATSARGQTDTQYF,TGTGCCACCTCCGCCCGGGGGCAGACAGATACGCAGTATTTT
-,TRBJ2-2,TRBD2,TRBV6-2/TRBV6-3,CASRRTSGGAGNTGELFF,TGTGCCAGCAGACGTACTAGCGGGGGGGCCGGGAACACCGGGGAGCTGTTTTTT
many,TRBJ1-5,-,TRBV6-1,CASAVSGTRDQPQHF,TGTGCCAGTGCTGTGAGTGGGACACGGGATCAGCCCCAGCATTTT
many,TRBJ1-1,-,TRBV6-1,CASSEQGSSEAFF,TGTGCCAGCAGTGAACAGGGTTCCTCTGAAGCTTTCTTT
many,TRBJ2-3,TRBD1,TRBV5-1,CASSSGTGSADTQYF,TGCGCCAGCTCGTCCGGGACAGGGTCAGCAGATACGCAGTATTTT